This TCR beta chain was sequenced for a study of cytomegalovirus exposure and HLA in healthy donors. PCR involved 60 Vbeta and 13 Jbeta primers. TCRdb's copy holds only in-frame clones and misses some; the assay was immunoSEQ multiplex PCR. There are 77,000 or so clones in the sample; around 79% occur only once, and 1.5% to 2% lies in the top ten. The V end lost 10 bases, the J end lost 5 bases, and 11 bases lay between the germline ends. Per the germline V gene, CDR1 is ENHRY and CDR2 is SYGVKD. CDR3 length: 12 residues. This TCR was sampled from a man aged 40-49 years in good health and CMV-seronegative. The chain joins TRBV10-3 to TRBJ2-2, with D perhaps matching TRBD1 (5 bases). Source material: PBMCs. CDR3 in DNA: TGTGCCAGCACCAGGGAAACCGGGGAGCTGTTTTTT. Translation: CASTRETGELFF.